The rows below give T cell receptor beta chains drawn from one sample of a study of neurological immune-mediated disorders. TCRdb reanalysed the 5' RACE reads using MiXCR and keeps one entry per CDR3 protein. Among tens of thousands of distinct CDR3 sequences listed, 2.5% to 3% were seen once. The sequenced material came from PBMCs. These TCRs come from a woman between 25 and 40 years old with multiple sclerosis. Both conserved end residues are part of each CDR3. D genes are given only for firm matches. Clone size appears in some rows only: once, few, many, or a class for an expanded clone.

clone_size: many
d_call: TRBD2
j_call: TRBJ2-1
v_call: TRBV20-1
cdr3_nt: TGCAGTGCTCCCCGACTAGCGGGAGGACGGAATGAGCAGTTCTTC
cdr3_aa: CSAPRLAGGRNEQFF

clone_size: few
d_call: -
j_call: TRBJ2-1
v_call: TRBV9
cdr3_nt: TGTGCCAGTAGCGGCCTGGGATACAATGAGCAGTTCTTC
cdr3_aa: CASSGLGYNEQFF

clone_size: many
d_call: -
j_call: TRBJ2-7
v_call: TRBV4-3
cdr3_nt: TGCGCCAGCAGCCAAGGGTTGAAGCAGTACTTC
cdr3_aa: CASSQGLKQYF

clone_size: many
d_call: -
j_call: TRBJ1-6
v_call: TRBV20-1
cdr3_nt: TGCAGTGCTAGAGATATCGGGAATTCACCCCTCCACTTT
cdr3_aa: CSARDIGNSPLHF

clone_size: many
d_call: -
j_call: TRBJ2-2
v_call: TRBV24-1
cdr3_nt: TGTGCCACCAGTGATTTGGGACAGAACACCGGGGAGCTGTTTTTT
cdr3_aa: CATSDLGQNTGELFF

clone_size: many
d_call: TRBD1
j_call: TRBJ2-7
v_call: TRBV7-9
cdr3_nt: TGTGCCAGCAGCTACCGGGACAGGGGGGTCTACGAGCAGTACTTC
cdr3_aa: CASSYRDRGVYEQYF

clone_size: few
d_call: TRBD2
j_call: TRBJ2-1
v_call: TRBV12-3/TRBV12-4
cdr3_nt: TGTGCCAGCAGTTTAGCGAGTAAGGGCGGGGGACCCTACAATGAGCAGTTCTTC
cdr3_aa: CASSLASKGGGPYNEQFF

clone_size: many
d_call: TRBD2
j_call: TRBJ2-7
v_call: TRBV5-1
cdr3_nt: TGCGCCAGCAGCTTGGGGACTAGCGGGACTCTTAGCTACGAGCAGTACTTC
cdr3_aa: CASSLGTSGTLSYEQYF

clone_size: many
d_call: -
j_call: TRBJ2-1
v_call: TRBV5-1
cdr3_nt: TGCGCCAGCAGCTGGGCCCAAGGGGGTGAGCAGTTCTTC
cdr3_aa: CASSWAQGGEQFF

clone_size: many
d_call: -
j_call: TRBJ2-7
v_call: TRBV3-1
cdr3_nt: TGTGCCAGCAGCCAAGGGACAGTCTTCTCCTACGAGCAGTACTTC
cdr3_aa: CASSQGTVFSYEQYF

clone_size: many
d_call: TRBD1
j_call: TRBJ2-7
v_call: TRBV20-1
cdr3_nt: TGCAGTGCTCTCCCGGGACAGCCCTACGAGCAGTACTTC
cdr3_aa: CSALPGQPYEQYF

clone_size: many
d_call: -
j_call: TRBJ2-2
v_call: TRBV7-2
cdr3_nt: TGTGCCAGCAGCTTAGTTTCGACGAACACCGGGGAGCTGTTTTTT
cdr3_aa: CASSLVSTNTGELFF

clone_size: many
d_call: -
j_call: TRBJ1-1
v_call: TRBV5-5
cdr3_nt: TGTGCCAGCAGCTGGGGGGGAACGAGGTTCAGTAAGACTGAAGCTTTCTTT
cdr3_aa: CASSWGGTRFSKTEAFF

clone_size: many
d_call: TRBD1
j_call: TRBJ1-5
v_call: TRBV27
cdr3_nt: TGTGCCAGCGGGGACGGACAGGGTAAGAATCAGCCCCAGCATTTT
cdr3_aa: CASGDGQGKNQPQHF

clone_size: many
d_call: -
j_call: TRBJ1-5
v_call: TRBV20-1
cdr3_nt: TGCAGTGCCGGTTCGGGCCACAATCAGCCCCAGCATTTT
cdr3_aa: CSAGSGHNQPQHF

clone_size: many
d_call: TRBD2
j_call: TRBJ2-2
v_call: TRBV12-3/TRBV12-4
cdr3_nt: TGTGCCAGCAGCAGACTAGCGGGAGGGACCGGGGAGCTGTTTTTT
cdr3_aa: CASSRLAGGTGELFF

clone_size: many
d_call: TRBD1
j_call: TRBJ2-2
v_call: TRBV12-3/TRBV12-4
cdr3_nt: TGTGCCAGCAGCGCAAACGGGACAGGGGGCACCGGGGAGCTGTTTTTT
cdr3_aa: CASSANGTGGTGELFF

clone_size: many
d_call: -
j_call: TRBJ1-2
v_call: TRBV12-3/TRBV12-4
cdr3_nt: TGTGCCAGCAGTTTAGGGGCAGAATCCTATGGCTACACCTTC
cdr3_aa: CASSLGAESYGYTF

clone_size: many
d_call: -
j_call: TRBJ1-2
v_call: TRBV6-1
cdr3_nt: TGTGCCAGCAGTGAACGGGGAAATTATGGCTACACCTTC
cdr3_aa: CASSERGNYGYTF

clone_size: once
d_call: -
j_call: TRBJ2-5
v_call: TRBV12-2
cdr3_nt: TGTGCAAGTCGCTTAATAGCGGGGAAAGAGACCCAGTACTTC
cdr3_aa: CASRLIAGKETQYF

clone_size: many
d_call: -
j_call: TRBJ2-5
v_call: TRBV5-1
cdr3_nt: TGCGCCAGCAGCTCGGGCAGGGCCCAAGAGACCCAGTACTTC
cdr3_aa: CASSSGRAQETQYF

clone_size: many
d_call: -
j_call: TRBJ2-1
v_call: TRBV18
cdr3_nt: TGTGCCAGCTCACCAATCGCGAACAATGAGCAGTTCTTC
cdr3_aa: CASSPIANNEQFF

clone_size: many
d_call: -
j_call: TRBJ1-2
v_call: TRBV20-1
cdr3_nt: TGCAGTGCTAGAGAGGGGGGTCCTACGGGGTATGGCTACACCTTC
cdr3_aa: CSAREGGPTGYGYTF

clone_size: many
d_call: -
j_call: TRBJ1-1
v_call: TRBV7-8
cdr3_nt: TGTGCCAGCAGCTACGGGACACCGAACACTGAAGCTTTCTTT
cdr3_aa: CASSYGTPNTEAFF

clone_size: many
d_call: TRBD1
j_call: TRBJ2-3
v_call: TRBV29-1
cdr3_nt: TGCAGCGTCCGCCAGGGGGATCCCACAGATACGCAGTATTTT
cdr3_aa: CSVRQGDPTDTQYF

clone_size: many
d_call: -
j_call: TRBJ1-4
v_call: TRBV12-3/TRBV12-4
cdr3_nt: TGTGCCAGCAGTTTACGGGGACGGCAGAATGAAAAACTGTTTTTT
cdr3_aa: CASSLRGRQNEKLFF

clone_size: -
d_call: TRBD2
j_call: TRBJ2-1
v_call: TRBV6-4
cdr3_nt: TGTGCCAGCAGTGTCTCGCTAGCGGGAGCTAGGAATGAGCAGTTCTTC
cdr3_aa: CASSVSLAGARNEQFF

clone_size: many
d_call: TRBD1
j_call: TRBJ1-2
v_call: TRBV12-3/TRBV12-4
cdr3_nt: TGTGCCAGCAGTCACGGGACAGGGGGTGGCTACACCTTC
cdr3_aa: CASSHGTGGGYTF

clone_size: many
d_call: -
j_call: TRBJ2-3
v_call: TRBV6-5
cdr3_nt: TGTGCCCGGGCCACAGGGTTTGTGTCGGATACGCAGTATTTT
cdr3_aa: CARATGFVSDTQYF

clone_size: many
d_call: TRBD2
j_call: TRBJ2-7
v_call: TRBV7-2
cdr3_nt: TGTGCCAGCAGCCAGACTAGCGGGAGAAGTTACGAGCAGTACTTC
cdr3_aa: CASSQTSGRSYEQYF

clone_size: many
d_call: TRBD1
j_call: TRBJ1-5
v_call: TRBV6-2/TRBV6-3
cdr3_nt: TGTGCCAGCAGGGGACAGCTCAATCAGCCCCAGCATTTT
cdr3_aa: CASRGQLNQPQHF

clone_size: many
d_call: -
j_call: TRBJ1-5
v_call: TRBV27
cdr3_nt: TGTGCCAGCAGTTTATCTACAGGTCCCCAGCATTTT
cdr3_aa: CASSLSTGPQHF

clone_size: many
d_call: TRBD1
j_call: TRBJ1-4
v_call: TRBV18
cdr3_nt: TGTGCCAGCTCACCCGGACAGGGTAATGAAAAACTGTTTTTT
cdr3_aa: CASSPGQGNEKLFF

clone_size: many
d_call: -
j_call: TRBJ2-1
v_call: TRBV20-1
cdr3_nt: TGCAGTGCTAGAGTTACAGGGAGGTTGAATGAGCAGTTCTTC
cdr3_aa: CSARVTGRLNEQFF

clone_size: many
d_call: -
j_call: TRBJ2-2
v_call: TRBV6-5
cdr3_nt: TGTGCCAGCAAAGCCAGGGGAGTAAGGACCGGGGAGCTGTTTTTT
cdr3_aa: CASKARGVRTGELFF

clone_size: many
d_call: -
j_call: TRBJ2-2
v_call: TRBV7-9
cdr3_nt: TGTGCCAGCAGCTCCCGACTAGCGAACACCGGGGAGCTGTTTTTT
cdr3_aa: CASSSRLANTGELFF

clone_size: many
d_call: -
j_call: TRBJ2-2
v_call: TRBV10-3
cdr3_nt: TGTGCCATCAGTGAGTTCGACCTACCGACCGGGGAGCTGTTTTTT
cdr3_aa: CAISEFDLPTGELFF

clone_size: many
d_call: -
j_call: TRBJ1-5
v_call: TRBV29-1
cdr3_nt: TGCAGCGTCGCCTCCGAGGATGGGCCCCAGCATTTT
cdr3_aa: CSVASEDGPQHF

clone_size: many
d_call: -
j_call: TRBJ1-5
v_call: TRBV6-5
cdr3_nt: TGTGCCAGCAGTTACTTTCGGAGTCAGCCCCAGCATTTT
cdr3_aa: CASSYFRSQPQHF

clone_size: many
d_call: -
j_call: TRBJ1-2
v_call: TRBV5-1
cdr3_nt: TGCGCCAGCAGCTTGGGGCCGATACCATCGGAGGGCTACACCTTC
cdr3_aa: CASSLGPIPSEGYTF

clone_size: -
d_call: -
j_call: TRBJ2-2
v_call: TRBV14
cdr3_nt: TGTGCCAGCAGCCATCTCCACACCGGGGAGCTGTTTTTT
cdr3_aa: CASSHLHTGELFF

clone_size: many
d_call: -
j_call: TRBJ2-7
v_call: TRBV5-1
cdr3_nt: TGCGCCAGCAGCCCTCCTGCAGCCTACGAGCAGTACTTC
cdr3_aa: CASSPPAAYEQYF

clone_size: many
d_call: TRBD2
j_call: TRBJ2-2
v_call: TRBV20-1
cdr3_nt: TGCAGTGCCCCCGGACTAGCGGGGGCGAACACCGGGGAGCTGTTTTTT
cdr3_aa: CSAPGLAGANTGELFF

clone_size: many
d_call: TRBD1
j_call: TRBJ2-2
v_call: TRBV5-6
cdr3_nt: TGTGCCAGCAGCCTCGGGACAGGGCACACCGGGGAGCTGTTTTTT
cdr3_aa: CASSLGTGHTGELFF

clone_size: many
d_call: -
j_call: TRBJ2-2
v_call: TRBV27
cdr3_nt: TGTGCCAGCAGTATGACGACGGACACCGGGGAGCTGTTTTTT
cdr3_aa: CASSMTTDTGELFF

clone_size: many
d_call: -
j_call: TRBJ2-3
v_call: TRBV28
cdr3_nt: TGTGCCAGCAGAAGACAGGGCACAGATACGCAGTATTTT
cdr3_aa: CASRRQGTDTQYF

clone_size: many
d_call: TRBD2
j_call: TRBJ2-1
v_call: TRBV20-1
cdr3_nt: TGCAGTGCTAGAGATCCCGGTCTAGCGGGAGGCTACAATGAGCAGTTCTTC
cdr3_aa: CSARDPGLAGGYNEQFF

clone_size: many
d_call: -
j_call: TRBJ1-1
v_call: TRBV27
cdr3_nt: TGTGCCAGCAGTTCACAGGTATACACTGAAGCTTTCTTT
cdr3_aa: CASSSQVYTEAFF

clone_size: -
d_call: -
j_call: TRBJ2-7
v_call: TRBV2
cdr3_nt: TGTGCCAGCCTTGACGCACTCACCTACGAGCAGTACTTC
cdr3_aa: CASLDALTYEQYF

clone_size: many
d_call: -
j_call: TRBJ2-1
v_call: TRBV10-2
cdr3_nt: TGCGCCAGCAGATCCCCGGGGCGGGGGCATGAGCAGTTCTTC
cdr3_aa: CASRSPGRGHEQFF

clone_size: many
d_call: TRBD2
j_call: TRBJ2-1
v_call: TRBV7-9
cdr3_nt: TGTGCCAGCAGTGTAGCGGGGTTATACGGTGAGCAGTTCTTC
cdr3_aa: CASSVAGLYGEQFF

clone_size: many
d_call: TRBD1
j_call: TRBJ1-1
v_call: TRBV6-4
cdr3_nt: TGTGCCAGCAGTAGGACAGGGGGCACTGAAGCTTTCTTT
cdr3_aa: CASSRTGGTEAFF